This T cell receptor beta chain was identified in a study of Graves' ophthalmopathy and Graves' hyperthyroidism. Scientists amplified the TCR beta CDR3 regions from RNA transcripts. First-round RT-PCR relied on HTBI primers, and a second-round multiplex PCR came next. TCRdb ran MiXCR on the multiplex PCR reads and lists one entry per CDR3 protein. The table has more than 1,000,000 distinct CDR3 sequences, about 35% seen once. The CDR3 length is 15 residues. Trimming removed 6 bases from V and 5 bases from J, with 19 bases in between. CDR1 SNHLY and CDR2 FYNNEI come from the germline V gene. Patients in the hyperthyroidism group, adults aged 18 to 65, were newly diagnosed, under 2 months' duration. Patients with other autoimmune diseases, uncontrolled infections, pregnancy or lactation were excluded. This clonotype was observed a handful of times. Antigen: not known. Notes on the study in general: The majority of expanded thyroid clonotypes above 0.001 frequency also occurred in blood.

The material sequenced was peripheral blood or thyroid tissue (not recorded which). This sequence was found in an adult man with Graves' hyperthyroidism. The chain carries TRBV2 and TRBJ2-5; D is perhaps TRBD2 (7 bases). The CDR3 region is CASRASAGARETQYF. CDR3 DNA: TGTGCCAGCAGGGCAAGCGCGGGGGCGCGGGAGACCCAGTACTTC.